This is a list of T cell receptor beta chains from one sample in a study of cytomegalovirus exposure and HLA in healthy donors. Libraries were prepared by immunoSEQ multiplex PCR; TCRdb keeps only in-frame clonotypes and omits some of them. The sample consists of 130,000 to 150,000 clones, more than 85% of them appearing once. What was sequenced was PBMCs. These receptors were taken from a man younger than 30 in good health and CMV-seronegative. Each CDR3 is given with its conserved first and last residue. The size of a clone is reported for some rows only, either as once, few or many, or as a class for expanded clones.

j_call v_call clone_size cdr3_aa
TRBJ2-1 TRBV6-1 . CASRPTSGRLNEQFF
TRBJ2-5 TRBV7-9 . CASSLEGTAQETQYF
TRBJ1-5 TRBV27 . CASTSLGDGNQPQHF
TRBJ2-3 TRBV5-1 . CASSFSLAGTDTQYF
TRBJ2-2 TRBV9 . CASSFRTGSFGGELFF
TRBJ2-1 TRBV7-9 . CASSLSGTSDEQFF
TRBJ2-1 TRBV6-9 . CASPRDKNEDEQFF
TRBJ2-2 TRBV9 . CASSVTSRPRDRISSGSFTGELFF
TRBJ2-1 TRBV7-9 . CASSQRLAGPNEQFF
TRBJ1-1 TRBV19 . CASTRTGAGITEAFF
TRBJ1-6 TRBV23-1 . CASSQSVEGSSYNSPLHF
TRBJ2-1 TRBV9 . CASSVGRYNEQFF
TRBJ1-1 TRBV30 . CAWMQENTEAFF
TRBJ2-7 TRBV20-1 . CSPGEGVEQYF
TRBJ2-3 TRBV27 . CASSSGVPDTQYF
TRBJ1-2 TRBV14 . CASSQEPGYGYTF
TRBJ2-5 TRBV29-1 . CSGETLAGVPETQYF
TRBJ2-1 TRBV27 once CASSFNPPIYGRGHNEQFF
TRBJ2-5 TRBV5-1 . CASSLSWASGQETQYF
TRBJ2-2 TRBV10-2 . CASHPGVALSAGELFF
TRBJ1-6 TRBV6-1 . CASSETVNSPLHF
TRBJ2-2 TRBV2 . CASSGLADTGELFF
TRBJ1-2 TRBV14 . CASSQDGAGVGGYTF
TRBJ1-1 TRBV6-1 . CASRALQGAAAEAFF
TRBJ1-2 TRBV18 once CASSPYDSTNYGYTF
TRBJ2-1 TRBV9 . CASSVGLAGGSEQFF
TRBJ1-1 TRBV18 . CASSPRGNTEAFF
TRBJ1-3 TRBV5-6 . CASSQPGRGNTIYF
TRBJ1-4 TRBV5-5 . CASSLALQGPNEKLFF
TRBJ1-4 TRBV6-1 once CASRPDSEKLFF
TRBJ2-1 TRBV6-1 . CASIETSRSYNEQFF
TRBJ2-5 TRBV4-3 . CASSQEGRDWETQYF
TRBJ2-7 TRBV11-2 . CASSLDSGGGQEQYF
TRBJ2-7 TRBV6-5 . CASSYEPTGLEQYF
TRBJ1-1 TRBV5-1 . CASSLSRQGTEAFF
TRBJ1-4 TRBV5-1 . CASSLATYRGATNEKLFF
TRBJ1-3 TRBV5-1 . CASSLGGTGTGNTIYF
TRBJ2-7 TRBV15 . CATSREAGSYEQYF
TRBJ2-1 TRBV11-2 once CASSLVMREGGSYNEQFF
TRBJ2-3 TRBV27 . CASSPTLAYADTQYF
TRBJ2-1 TRBV18 . CASSFTDPLAGIYNEQFF
TRBJ2-5 TRBV2 . CASSGDGGGWETQYF
TRBJ2-3 TRBV10-3 . CAIRAQVPTDTQYF
TRBJ1-2 TRBV9 . CASSSRDRGSGYTF
TRBJ2-7 TRBV6-1 . CASRGLGYEQYF
TRBJ2-3 TRBV30 once CAWSVPGQGMTDTQYF
TRBJ2-1 TRBV7-9 . CASSLGTSFFNEQFF
TRBJ1-1 TRBV6-5 . CASSYSHGRVAFF
TRBJ2-4 TRBV6-1 . CASLTWPGDIQYF
TRBJ1-4 TRBV5-1 . CASSLLQGRNEKLFF
TRBJ1-2 TRBV5-1 . CASKEVPQGGGYTF
TRBJ2-3 TRBV5-4 . CASSLVSLDTQYF
TRBJ1-3 TRBV9 . CASSVRSGDRGGNTIYF
TRBJ2-3 TRBV9 . CASSVGTSVTSTDTQYF
TRBJ2-3 TRBV19 . CASSLLAGAITDTQYF